What follows are 5 T cell receptor beta chains derived from one specimen sequenced in a study of CD8 T cells in ankylosing spondylitis. From the 5' RACE reads, TCRdb called clonotypes with MiXCR, one entry per CDR3 protein. The sample contains tens of thousands of distinct CDR3 sequences, approximately 10% of which appear only once. The sample consisted of blood, either unsorted or a sorted T cell fraction (not recorded which). All receptors come from a male donor with ankylosing spondylitis or in good health (not recorded which).

As for this clonotype: Possible read error: a much larger clone is one base away. V gene TRBV6-1 combines with J gene TRBJ1-2, with D hard to call. Trimming stripped 5 bases from V and 6 bases from J, with 16 bases between. Germline values: CDR1 MNHNS, CDR2 SASEGT. This CDR3 comprises 14 residues. Here the CDR3 reads CASSRHGGMDGYTF. The CDR3 DNA follows: TGTGCCAGCAGTCGACACGGTGGGATGGATGGCTACACCTTC.

Worth noting for this clonotype: With a much larger clone just one base away, this may be a read error. The rearrangement links TRBV3-1 to TRBJ2-5, with D possibly being TRBD2 (5 bases). V was cut by 0 bases and J by 9 bases, with 8 bases left in between. Germline CDR1 reads LGHDT; CDR2 reads YNNKEL (reference sequence). The CDR3 spans 12 residues. This CDR3 is CASSQEAEAQYF. CDR3 nucleotides: TGTGCCAGCAGCCAAGAAGCGGAGGCCCAGTACTTC.

The V gene is TRBV4-1, the J gene TRBJ2-5; TRBD2 aligns across 12 bases. The CDR3 is 15 residues long. V dropped 4 bases and J dropped 2; count of bases not matched to a gene: 2. Germline CDR1 and CDR2: MGHRA and YSYEKL. DNA of the CDR3: TGCGCCAGCAGCCGGACTAGCGGGGAACAAGAGACCCAGTACTTC. It encodes CASSRTSGEQETQYF.

This clonotype occurred many times. The V call is TRBV24-1, the J call TRBJ2-7, with D unresolved. Germline V gene lookup returns CDR1 KGHDR and CDR2 SFDVKD. V lost 6 bases, J lost 0 bases, and 8 bases lay in between. This CDR3 spans 13 amino acids. The DNA for the CDR3 is TGTGCCACCAGTCGTCAGGACTCCTACGAGCAGTACTTC. Translating gives CATSRQDSYEQYF.

The genes are TRBV3-1 and TRBJ1-4, with TRBD1 as a possible D gene (5 bases). V lost 5 bases to trimming and J lost 7 bases, with 14 bases between them. Germline V gene lookup returns CDR1 LGHDT and CDR2 YNNKEL (reference sequence). This CDR3 has 14 residues. The CDR3 spells CASSALRGAEKLFF. The CDR3 DNA reads TGTGCCAGCAGCGCACTCAGAGGGGCTGAAAAACTGTTTTTT.